One sample yielded the 23 T cell receptor beta chains listed below, sequenced in a study of cytomegalovirus exposure and HLA in healthy donors. 60 Vbeta and 13 Jbeta primers were used in PCR. The assay was immunoSEQ multiplex PCR, and TCRdb's table has in-frame clones only and misses some. The sample has over 130,000 clones; around 80% are singletons. Material for sequencing was PBMCs. All receptors derive from a female donor in good health and CMV-seronegative.

The chain uses TRBV4-1 and TRBJ2-1, with D possibly matching TRBD1 (6 bases). Trimming stripped 0 bases from V and 0 bases from J, with 9 bases between. Germline V gene data show CDR1 as MGHRA and CDR2 as YSYEKL. The CDR3 consists of 16 residues. This CDR3 reads CASSQDDRNSYNEQFF. For the CDR3, the DNA is TGCGCCAGCAGCCAAGATGACAGGAACTCCTACAATGAGCAGTTCTTC.

The J gene is TRBJ1-2, the V gene TRBV14, with a weak D call TRBD1 (5 bases). The CDR3 sequence is 13 residues long. Germline V lookup: CDR1 SGHDN, CDR2 FVKESK. V lost 4 bases to trimming and J lost 8 bases, with 14 bases between them. DNA of the CDR3: TGTGCCAGCAGCCCGGGTAGGGGAGGCGGCTACACCTTC. Amino acid sequence: CASSPGRGGGYTF.

In this sample, this clone turned up once. The rearrangement links TRBV5-5 to TRBJ1-1, with D possibly TRBD1 on 6 matching bases. The CDR3 covers 14 residues. V was pared by 2 bases and J by 4 bases, with 12 bases between. Germline V lookup: CDR1 SGHKS, CDR2 YYEKEE (reference sequence). In DNA form, the CDR3 reads TGTGCCAGCAGCTTAAGGGGGGGGGCCACTGAAGCTTTCTTT. This translates into CASSLRGGATEAFF.

The V call is TRBV6-1, the J call TRBJ2-2; D is unclear. V was trimmed by 5 bases and J by 0 bases, leaving 4 bases between them. This CDR3 has 13 residues. Germline V gene lookup returns CDR1 MNHNS and CDR2 SASEGT. The CDR3 DNA is TGTGCCAGCAGTCCCACGAACACCGGGGAGCTGTTTTTT. The encoded protein is CASSPTNTGELFF.

CDR3 region: CASSQDIAVWGEQFF. CDR3 nucleotides: TGCGCCAGCAGCCAAGATATAGCGGTGTGGGGTGAGCAGTTCTTC. The chain links TRBV4-1 to TRBJ2-1, with D possibly being TRBD2 (6 bases). With 0 bases removed from V and 9 bases from J, the gap between germline ends came to 15 bases. CDR3 length equals 15 residues. The germline V gene has CDR1 MGHRA and CDR2 YSYEKL.

The CDR3 here is CASSLSTSGYEQYF. CDR3 nucleotides: TGTGCCAGCAGTTTATCTACCTCGGGGTACGAGCAGTACTTC. The V and J genes are TRBV28 and TRBJ2-7; maybe TRBD2 (5 bases). Trimming stripped 1 base from V and 4 bases from J, with 11 bases between. Germline-derived CDR1 and CDR2 are MDHEN and SYDVKM. CDR3 length: 14 amino acids.

This clone was counted only a few times. The chain uses TRBV29-1 and TRBJ2-1; D call uncertain. Germline-derived CDR1 and CDR2 are SQVTM and ANQGSEA. The CDR3 contains 14 residues. V shed 7 bases and J shed 0 bases, with 13 bases lying between them. DNA of the CDR3: TGCAGCGCCTCCCCGCGGAGCTCCTACAATGAGCAGTTCTTC. It encodes CSASPRSSYNEQFF.

This chain connects TRBV6-1 to TRBJ2-3; TRBD2 aligns across 9 bases. This CDR3 contains 18 residues. Trimming cost V 2 bases and J 2 bases; bases outside gene matches: 11. The germline gives CDR1 MNHNS, CDR2 SASEGT. DNA of the CDR3: TGTGCCAGCAGTGAAAGAATACCGGGACTAGCACTCACAGATACGCAGTATTTT. Amino acids: CASSERIPGLALTDTQYF.

The rearrangement uses TRBV27 and TRBJ2-3; TRBD1 agrees at 10 bases. The germline V gene has CDR1 MNHEY and CDR2 SMNVEV (reference sequence). Trimming cost V 6 bases and J 6 bases; bases outside gene matches: 12. This CDR3 region has 16 residues. CDR3 bases: TGTGCCAGCAGGGACAGGGGGGGAGGTAGTTATGATACGCAGTATTTT. Protein: CASRDRGGGSYDTQYF.

Worth noting for this clone: The identical CDR3 is also encoded by other nucleotide sequences in the sample. The CDR3 DNA is TGTGCCAGCAGTTTAGGGGGCTCGAATCAGCCCCAGCATTTT. This encodes CASSLGGSNQPQHF. The rearrangement uses TRBV27 and TRBJ1-5, with D possibly matching TRBD1 (6 bases). V was trimmed by 2 bases and J by 4 bases, leaving 9 bases between them. Germline CDR1 reads MNHEY; CDR2 reads SMNVEV (reference sequence). The CDR3 extends over 14 amino acids.

This chain links TRBV6-1 with TRBJ2-1, with 7 bases that match TRBD1. This CDR3 contains 14 residues. The germline V gene encodes CDR1 MNHNS and CDR2 SASEGT. V was clipped by 6 bases and J by 6 bases; unmatched bases: 8. The CDR3 loop reads CASRTGTAVNEQFF. The CDR3 region has the DNA TGTGCCAGCAGGACCGGGACAGCAGTCAATGAGCAGTTCTTC.

The chain is built from TRBV9 and TRBJ2-7, with 10 nucleotides matching TRBD1. J lost 5 bases, V lost 4 bases, and 6 bases had no gene match. Per germline, CDR1 SGDLS and CDR2 YYNGEE. The CDR3 is made up of 14 amino acids. The CDR3 DNA reads as TGTGCCAGCAGCACATCCGGGACAGGGGACGAGCAGTACTTC. As protein: CASSTSGTGDEQYF.

The chain combines TRBV5-7 with TRBJ2-7; D is possibly TRBD2 (5 bases). TRBV5-7 is identified as an open reading frame with a role that is uncertain. With 0 bases removed from V and 6 bases from J, the gap between germline ends came to 13 bases. This CDR3 has 14 amino acids. CDR3 nucleotides: TGTGCCAGCAGCTTGGCCGAGAGAGGAGGCGAGCAGTACTTC. Protein product: CASSLAERGGEQYF.

The CDR3 here is CASSLRLLAGVVNEQFF. For the CDR3, the DNA is TGTGCCAGCAGTTTACGGTTACTAGCGGGAGTTGTGAATGAGCAGTTCTTC. V is TRBV28 and J is TRBJ2-1; TRBD2 aligns across 11 bases. The CDR3 consists of 17 residues. V was clipped by 2 bases and J by 7 bases; unmatched bases: 10. Looked up from germline, CDR1 is MDHEN and CDR2 is SYDVKM. Full variable domain (rest looked up from reference TRBV28 and TRBJ2-1): DVKVTQSSRYLVKRTGEKVFLECVQDMDHENMFWYRQDPGLGLRLIYFSYDVKMKEKGDIPEGYSVSREKKERFSLILESASTNQTSMYLCASSLRLLAGVVNEQFFGPGTRLTVL.

This clone was found once. The chain uses TRBV19 and TRBJ2-1; 9 nucleotides line up with TRBD2. The CDR3 runs to 16 residues. CDR1 and CDR2 (germline): LNHDA, SQIVND (reference sequence). V dropped 2 bases and J dropped 5; count of bases not matched to a gene: 7. This CDR3 reads CASSIFGGRAHNEQFF. The CDR3 DNA sequence: TGTGCCAGTAGTATATTTGGCGGGAGGGCCCACAATGAGCAGTTCTTC.

The rearrangement uses TRBV29-1 and TRBJ2-7; 11 bases map to TRBD1. V shed 1 base, J shed 6 bases, and the junction held 14 bases outside the gene matches. Germline V gene lookup returns CDR1 SQVTM and CDR2 ANQGSEA. The CDR3 has 17 amino acids. CDR3 region: CSVEVLPPGQGDVEQYF. Here the CDR3 DNA reads TGCAGCGTTGAAGTTCTCCCCCCGGGACAGGGGGATGTCGAGCAGTACTTC.

This chain joins TRBV28 and TRBJ2-7; 7 bases line up with TRBD2. With V trimmed by 11 bases and J by 0 bases, 7 bases remained unmatched. CDR3 length: 13 amino acids. The germline V gene encodes CDR1 MDHEN and CDR2 SYDVKM. This CDR3 reads CALSGGSSYEQYF. In DNA, the CDR3 is TGTGCCCTTAGCGGCGGGAGCTCCTACGAGCAGTACTTC.

V is TRBV19 and J is TRBJ1-4; TRBD1 is a possible D gene (6 bases). From germline, CDR1 is LNHDA and CDR2 SQIVND (reference sequence). This CDR3 is built from 15 residues. The V and J ends lost 6 bases and 0 bases respectively, with 11 bases between them. The CDR3, as DNA: TGTGCCAGTAGCCCGGACAGCACAACTAATGAAAAACTGTTTTTT. Protein product: CASSPDSTTNEKLFF.

The chain couples TRBV9 to TRBJ2-1; 7 bases fit TRBD1. The CDR3 has 15 amino acids. J lost 3 bases, V lost 0 bases, and 3 bases had no gene match. Germline CDR1 and CDR2: SGDLS and YYNGEE. Here the CDR3 reads CASSVGQGFYNEQFF. DNA of the CDR3: TGTGCCAGCAGCGTAGGACAGGGATTCTACAATGAGCAGTTCTTC.

The rearrangement links TRBV29-1 to TRBJ2-5; 11 nucleotides match TRBD1. The CDR3 consists of 13 residues. Germline CDR1 is SQVTM and CDR2 is ANQGSEA. V shed 7 bases and J 3 bases; nucleotides not matched to a gene: 4. CDR3 region: CSAGTGGEETQYF. The CDR3 DNA is TGCAGCGCCGGGACAGGGGGGGAAGAGACCCAGTACTTC.

The rearrangement joins TRBV10-3 to TRBJ1-4; TRBD1 is a possible D gene (5 bases). Germline V lookup: CDR1 ENHRY, CDR2 SYGVKD. The CDR3 totals 15 residues. The V end was cut by 10 bases, the J end by 0 bases, with 15 bases between. The CDR3 loop is CATGATGATNEKLFF. Written as DNA, the CDR3 is TGTGCCACCGGGGCGACGGGGGCAACTAATGAAAAACTGTTTTTT.

The rearrangement uses TRBV15 and TRBJ1-2; D uncertain. CDR1 is LNHNV and CDR2 is YYDKDF in the germline V gene (reference sequence). This CDR3 is 15 amino acids long. V was trimmed by 3 bases and J by 7 bases, leaving 18 bases between them. Written as DNA, the CDR3 is TGTGCCACCAGCAGTCACAAGGTCGGCGGTCGTGGCTACACCTTC. It specifies CATSSHKVGGRGYTF.

The chain couples TRBV29-1 to TRBJ2-3; 11 bases line up with TRBD1. J was trimmed by 5 bases and V by 7 bases; bases with no gene match: 5. Germline V CDR1 and CDR2: SQVTM, ANQGSEA. This CDR3 spans 13 amino acids. CDR3 sequence reads: CSAGTGGVDTQYF. The CDR3 nucleotides read TGCAGCGCCGGGACAGGGGGAGTAGATACGCAGTATTTT.